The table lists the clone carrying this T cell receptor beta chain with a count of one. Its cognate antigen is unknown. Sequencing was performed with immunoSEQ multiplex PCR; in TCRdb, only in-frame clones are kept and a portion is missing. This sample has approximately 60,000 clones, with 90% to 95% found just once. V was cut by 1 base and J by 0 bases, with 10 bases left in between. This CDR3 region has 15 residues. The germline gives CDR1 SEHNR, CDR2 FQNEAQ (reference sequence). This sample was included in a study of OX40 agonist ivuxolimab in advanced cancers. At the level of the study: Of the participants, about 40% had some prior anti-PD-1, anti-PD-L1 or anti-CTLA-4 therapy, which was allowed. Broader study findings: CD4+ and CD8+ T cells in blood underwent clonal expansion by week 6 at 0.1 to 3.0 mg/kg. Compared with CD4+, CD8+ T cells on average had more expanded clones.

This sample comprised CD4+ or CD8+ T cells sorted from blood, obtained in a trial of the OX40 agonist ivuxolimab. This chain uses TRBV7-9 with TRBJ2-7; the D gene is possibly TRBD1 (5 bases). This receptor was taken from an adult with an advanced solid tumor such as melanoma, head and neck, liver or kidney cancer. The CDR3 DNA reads TGTGCCAGCAGCTTAGGGGTGACAGCCTCCTACGAGCAGTACTTC. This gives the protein CASSLGVTASYEQYF.